Below are 14 T cell receptor beta chains sequenced from a single sample in a study of CD8 T cells in Susac syndrome. With random hexamers, 0.5 to 1 ug RNA was reverse transcribed. Each CDR3 protein gets one entry after TCRdb re-called the immunoSEQ multiplex PCR reads with MiXCR. The sample consists of 150,000 or so distinct CDR3 sequences, roughly 95% of them appearing once. Sequenced sample: CD4+ T cells from PBMCs. The receptors originated from a human donor with multiple sclerosis.

The V call is TRBV7-3, the J call TRBJ2-7; 9 bases align to TRBD2. This CDR3 region has 17 residues. The V segment lost 5 bases and the J segment 7 bases; nucleotides outside the gene matches: 18. Per germline, CDR1 SGHTA and CDR2 FQGTGA. CDR3 sequence (DNA): TGTGCCAGCAGCCCCCGTGCTAGCGGGGACCCCTTAAGGGAGCAGTACTTC. This sequence encodes CASSPRASGDPLREQYF.

This rearrangement joins TRBV28 to TRBJ1-1; the D is unclear. The CDR3 spans 14 residues. The V gene lost 8 bases and the J gene lost 3 bases, with 16 bases spanning the gap. Germline values: CDR1 MDHEN, CDR2 SYDVKM. CDR3 coding DNA: TGTGCCAGCGAGACGGGAGGGCTATACACTGAAGCTTTCTTT. The encoded protein is CASETGGLYTEAFF.

The chain couples TRBV28 to TRBJ2-6, with D maybe TRBD1 (6 bases). The CDR3 spans 16 residues. V was clipped by 5 bases and J by 4 bases, with 15 bases between them. Germline CDR1 is MDHEN and CDR2 is SYDVKM. CDR3 region: CASSGPGVVGANVLTF. The CDR3 nucleotides are TGTGCCAGCAGTGGCCCAGGGGTTGTGGGGGCCAACGTCCTGACTTTC.

The V gene is TRBV19, the J gene TRBJ1-1; a possible D gene is TRBD1 (6 bases). The V end was cut by 5 bases, the J end by 2 bases, with 12 bases between. The CDR3 loop spans 14 amino acids. Germline loops: CDR1 LNHDA, CDR2 SQIVND (reference sequence). The CDR3 sequence: CASSPDRFNTEAFF. CDR3 sequence (DNA): TGTGCCAGTAGTCCCGACAGGTTTAACACTGAAGCTTTCTTT.

The chain recombines TRBV6-2 or TRBV6-3 with TRBJ2-7, with 9 bases fitting TRBD1. Germline V gene data show CDR1 as MNHEY and CDR2 as SVGEGT. J gave up 1 base and V 1 base, and 8 bases lay outside the gene matches. The CDR3 totals 17 residues. The CDR3 here is CASSYFSGTGRSYEQYF. The CDR3 DNA is TGTGCCAGCAGTTACTTTTCCGGGACAGGGCGATCCTACGAGCAGTACTTC.

This sequence joins TRBV2 and TRBJ1-2, with D possibly matching TRBD1 (5 bases). Germline CDR1 and CDR2: SNHLY and FYNNEI. The length of the CDR3 is 14 residues. Trimming left V 3 bases short and J 4 bases short, with 12 bases between. As DNA, the CDR3 is TGTGCCAGCAGTGATAACGACAGACTCTATGGCTACACCTTC. Translation: CASSDNDRLYGYTF.

This rearrangement joins TRBV29-1 to TRBJ2-7; D remains unclear. The CDR3 contains 13 residues. Looked up from germline, CDR1 is SQVTM and CDR2 is ANQGSEA. The V and J ends lost 4 bases and 0 bases respectively, with 10 bases between them. CDR3 coding DNA: TGCAGCGTTGGTACGGTATCCTCCTACGAGCAGTACTTC. It translates to CSVGTVSSYEQYF.

This rearrangement joins TRBV6-5 to TRBJ2-6; 7 bases agree with TRBD2. This CDR3 contains 18 residues. CDR1 is MNHEY, CDR2 SVGAGI, per germline. J gave up 2 bases and V 1 base, and 8 bases lay outside the gene matches. CDR3 sequence reads: CASSYLVPGRAGANVLTF. DNA for the CDR3: TGTGCCAGCAGTTACTTGGTTCCGGGGAGGGCTGGGGCCAACGTCCTGACTTTC.

The chain recombines TRBV29-1 with TRBJ2-5; D is perhaps TRBD1 or TRBD2 (5 bases each). Germline CDR1 and CDR2: SQVTM and ANQGSEA. The germline V and J ends were trimmed by 3 bases and 7 bases, with 18 bases remaining between them. CDR3 length equals 14 residues. Written as DNA, the CDR3 is TGCAGCGTTGACCCCGGGACCGGAGGTGGGACCCAGTACTTC. Its protein product is CSVDPGTGGGTQYF.

The V gene is TRBV7-9, the J gene TRBJ1-2; D is ambiguous. Germline V gives CDR1 SEHNR, CDR2 FQNEAQ (reference sequence). The V end was cut by 2 bases, the J end by 5 bases, with 6 bases between. This CDR3 contains 12 residues. The CDR3 nucleotides read TGTGCCAGCAGCTTACCGGGATATGGCTACACCTTC. Translation: CASSLPGYGYTF.

V gene TRBV20-1 combines with J gene TRBJ2-2; D possibly corresponds to TRBD2 (5 bases). This CDR3 contains 13 residues. Trimming removed 6 bases at V and 6 bases at J, with 14 bases between. CDR1 and CDR2 (germline): DFQATT, SNEGSKA (reference sequence). The CDR3 loop reads CSALGRGPGELFF. The CDR3 DNA reads as TGCAGTGCCTTAGGCCGGGGTCCCGGGGAGCTGTTTTTT.

The chain combines TRBV29-1 with TRBJ2-4; D may be TRBD1 or TRBD2 (5 bases each). Trimming cost V 4 bases and J 5 bases, with 15 bases left between them. The CDR3 is 14 amino acids. Germline-derived CDR1 and CDR2 are SQVTM and ANQGSEA. CDR3: CSVAQRRGENIQYF. The CDR3 DNA follows: TGCAGCGTTGCTCAGCGGCGAGGGGAAAACATTCAGTACTTC.

V and J are TRBV7-9 and TRBJ2-3; D is unresolved. Germline lookup yields CDR1 SEHNR and CDR2 FQNEAQ (reference sequence). Trimming cost V 1 base and J 7 bases, with 3 bases left between them. This CDR3 spans 11 amino acids. In DNA form, the CDR3 reads TGTGCCAGCAGCTTAGAATATACGCAGTATTTT. It encodes CASSLEYTQYF.

This clonotype was detected only once. This chain uses TRBV20-1 with TRBJ2-1, with 9 bases fitting TRBD2. The CDR3 spans 16 residues. CDR1 DFQATT and CDR2 SNEGSKA come from the germline V gene (reference sequence). With V trimmed by 3 bases and J by 1 base, 7 bases remained unmatched. CDR3 coding DNA: TGCAGTGCTAGGTTTTTAGCGGGAGATTCCTACAATGAGCAGTTCTTC. Translating it yields CSARFLAGDSYNEQFF.